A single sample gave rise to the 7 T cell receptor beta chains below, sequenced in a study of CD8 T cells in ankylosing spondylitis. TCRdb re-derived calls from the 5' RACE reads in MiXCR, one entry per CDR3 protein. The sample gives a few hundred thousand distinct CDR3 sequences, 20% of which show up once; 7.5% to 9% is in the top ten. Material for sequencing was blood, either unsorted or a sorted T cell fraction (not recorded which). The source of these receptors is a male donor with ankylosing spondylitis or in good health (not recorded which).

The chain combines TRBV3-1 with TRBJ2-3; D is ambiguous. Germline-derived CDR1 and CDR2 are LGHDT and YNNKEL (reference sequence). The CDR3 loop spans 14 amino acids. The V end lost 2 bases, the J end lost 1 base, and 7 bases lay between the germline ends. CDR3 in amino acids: CASSQLRRTDTQYF. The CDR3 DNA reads TGTGCCAGCAGCCAACTGAGGCGCACAGATACGCAGTATTTT.

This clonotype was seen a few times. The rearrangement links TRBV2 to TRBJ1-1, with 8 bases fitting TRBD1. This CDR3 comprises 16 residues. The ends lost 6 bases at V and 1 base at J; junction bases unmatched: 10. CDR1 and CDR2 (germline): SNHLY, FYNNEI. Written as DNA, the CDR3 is TGTGCCAGCAGGGGGACAGGTCGTGAGTCGAACACTGAAGCTTTCTTT. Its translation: CASRGTGRESNTEAFF.

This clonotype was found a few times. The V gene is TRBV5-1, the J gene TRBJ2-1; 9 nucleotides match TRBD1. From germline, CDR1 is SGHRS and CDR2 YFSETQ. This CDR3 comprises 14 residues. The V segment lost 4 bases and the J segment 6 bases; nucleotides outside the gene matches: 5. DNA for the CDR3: TGCGCCAGCAGCGCTACGACAGGGGGCAATGAGCAGTTCTTC. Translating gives CASSATTGGNEQFF.

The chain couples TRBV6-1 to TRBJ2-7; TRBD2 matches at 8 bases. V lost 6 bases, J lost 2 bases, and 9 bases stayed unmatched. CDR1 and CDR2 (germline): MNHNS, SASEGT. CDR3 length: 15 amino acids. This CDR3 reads CASRKGLDITYEQYV. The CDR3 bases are TGTGCCAGCAGAAAGGGACTAGATATAACCTACGAGCAGTACGTC.

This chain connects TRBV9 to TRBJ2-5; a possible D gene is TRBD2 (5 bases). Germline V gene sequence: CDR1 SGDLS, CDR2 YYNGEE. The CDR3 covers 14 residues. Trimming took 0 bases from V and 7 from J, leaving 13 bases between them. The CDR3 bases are TGTGCCAGCAGCGTAGCTTCCCCCGAGGGGACCCAGTACTTC. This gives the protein CASSVASPEGTQYF.

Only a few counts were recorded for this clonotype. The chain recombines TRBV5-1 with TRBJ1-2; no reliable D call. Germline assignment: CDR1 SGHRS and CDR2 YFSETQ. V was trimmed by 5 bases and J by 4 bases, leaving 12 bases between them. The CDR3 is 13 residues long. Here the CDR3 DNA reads TGCGCCAGCAGTGACCTGGAGGGCTATGGCTACACCTTC. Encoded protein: CASSDLEGYGYTF. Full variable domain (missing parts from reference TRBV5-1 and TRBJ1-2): KAGVTQTPRYLIKTRGQQVTLSCSPISGHRSVSWYQQTPGQGLQFLFEYFSETQRNKGNFPGRFSGRQFSNSRSEMNVSTLELGDSALYLCASSDLEGYGYTFGSGTRLTVV.

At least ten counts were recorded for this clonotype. The CDR3 bases are TGCGCCAGCAGCTTGACAGGGTTGGGCAATGAGCAGTTCTTC. It codes for CASSLTGLGNEQFF. This chain links TRBV5-1 with TRBJ2-1, with TRBD1 as a possible D gene (6 bases). Per germline, CDR1 SGHRS and CDR2 YFSETQ. The V end lost 1 base, the J end lost 6 bases, and 11 bases lay between the germline ends. This CDR3 comprises 14 residues.